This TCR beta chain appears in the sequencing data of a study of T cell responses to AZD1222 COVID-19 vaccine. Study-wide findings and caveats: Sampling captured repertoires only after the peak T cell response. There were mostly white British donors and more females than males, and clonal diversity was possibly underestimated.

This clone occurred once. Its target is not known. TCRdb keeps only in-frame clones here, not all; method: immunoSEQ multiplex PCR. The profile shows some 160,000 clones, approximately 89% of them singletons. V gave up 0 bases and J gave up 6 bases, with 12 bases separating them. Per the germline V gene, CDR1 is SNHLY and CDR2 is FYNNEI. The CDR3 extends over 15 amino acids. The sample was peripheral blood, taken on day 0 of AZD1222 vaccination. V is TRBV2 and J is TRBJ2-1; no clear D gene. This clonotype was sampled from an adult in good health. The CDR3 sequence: CASSEAVAGVNEQFF. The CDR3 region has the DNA TGTGCCAGCAGTGAAGCGGTTGCAGGAGTCAATGAGCAGTTCTTC.